These 29 T cell receptor beta chains came from one sample sequenced in a study of CD8+CD57+ T cells in acquired aplastic anemia. Both TCR beta VDJ combination and CDR3 sequence profiling were carried out. Genomic DNA was the template for this profiling. TCRdb independently ran MiXCR on the reads; one entry per CDR3 protein. The profile shows a few hundred thousand distinct CDR3 sequences, 65% to 75% of them singletons. The sample consisted of sorted CD4+, CD8+, or CD8+CD57+ T cells (not recorded which) from PBMCs. The receptors come from a human donor in good health, serving as a control.

A note on this clonotype: One end of the junction is discordant with germline, which a read error may explain. The chain employs TRBV7-8 and TRBJ1-2, with D possibly being TRBD1 (5 bases). This CDR3 has 14 amino acids. Germline CDR1 and CDR2: SGHVS and FQNEAQ. CDR3 nucleotide sequence: TGTGCCAGCAGTGAAGGACACAGCCGCGATGGCTACTCCTTC. Residues: CASSEGHSRDGYSF.

About this clonotype: One end of the junction fails to match germline, which may point to a read error. The V gene is TRBV7-2, the J gene TRBJ2-3; no reliable D call. There are 12 residues in the CDR3. Germline assignment: CDR1 SGHTA and CDR2 FQGNSA. This CDR3 reads CASSQDANTQDF. The CDR3 DNA follows: TGTGCCAGCAGCCAAGATGCGAATACGCAAGATTTC.

This clonotype was counted at least ten times. V is TRBV5-4 and J is TRBJ2-5; the match to TRBD2 covers 10 bases. Germline lookup yields CDR1 SGHNT and CDR2 YYREEE (reference sequence). V shed 0 bases, J shed 5 bases, and the junction held 4 bases outside the gene matches. The CDR3 totals 15 residues. For the CDR3, the DNA is TGTGCCAGCAGCTTGGCCCTAGCGGGGGTGGAGACCCAGTACTTC. It translates to CASSLALAGVETQYF.

Worth noting for this clonotype: One end of the junction does not line up with germline, which may come from a read error. The chain links TRBV7-8 to TRBJ1-5; D possibly corresponds to TRBD1 (6 bases). Germline-derived CDR1 and CDR2 are SGHVS and FQNEAQ. The CDR3 has 14 residues. DNA of the CDR3: TGTGCCAGCAGCCCCGGCACAGGGACTTACAATGAGCAGTTT. Translation gives CASSPGTGTYNEQF.

The rearrangement links TRBV29-1 to TRBJ1-1; a possible D gene is TRBD1 (6 bases). Germline V gene sequence: CDR1 SQVTM, CDR2 ANQGSEA. V lost 7 bases and J 3 bases, leaving 15 bases between the germline ends. This CDR3 comprises 13 residues. CDR3 in DNA: TGCAGCGCACAGAAAGGGGGAGACACTGAAGCTTTCTTT. This sequence encodes CSAQKGGDTEAFF.

This clonotype was seen repeatedly, ten times or more. V gene TRBV3-1 combines with J gene TRBJ2-5, with D uncertain. The germline V and J ends were trimmed by 7 bases and 0 bases, with 12 bases remaining between them. Per the germline V gene, CDR1 is LGHDT and CDR2 is YNNKEL (reference sequence). The CDR3 spans 14 residues. CDR3 residues: CASNIGEYQETQYF. CDR3 DNA: TGTGCCAGCAATATAGGAGAGTACCAAGAGACCCAGTACTTC.

On this clonotype: At one of its ends the junction is not consistent with the germline gene, which may arise from a read error. The rearrangement joins TRBV20-1 to TRBJ1-2; tentative D call: TRBD1 (6 bases). The CDR3 length is 11 residues. Germline V gene data show CDR1 as DFQATT and CDR2 as SNEGSKA (reference sequence). The chain's CDR3 is CSARDPTGSAF. The CDR3 coding sequence is TGCAGTGCTAGAGATCCGACAGGCTCCGCCTTC.

The sample holds one count of this clonotype. Mismatch with germline at one junction end may stem from a read error. This chain joins TRBV7-2 and TRBJ1-5; D unclear. Germline assignment: CDR1 SGHTA and CDR2 FQGNSA. The CDR3 covers 14 residues. CDR3 nucleotide sequence: TGTGCCAGCACTCCATACAGTTCACCCCAGCACTTGCAGTTT. Its translation: CASTPYSSPQHLQF.

Comments on this clonotype: No conserved phenylalanine or tryptophan is present at the end of the CDR3, so a read error is the likely explanation. Because the CDR3's place on the DNA is in doubt, the DNA is left out and the CDR3 is given as listed by TCRdb. This chain joins TRBV2 and TRBJ2-1; the table's D call of TRBD2 was not tested on the DNA. Germline CDR1 reads SNHLY; CDR2 reads FYNNEI. The CDR3 spans 16 amino acids, including both terminal residues. The CDR3 protein is CASRMISGGDDNEQCT.

V is TRBV9 and J is TRBJ2-3; possibly TRBD1 for D (5 bases). The CDR3 is 15 amino acids. Germline CDR1 is SGDLS and CDR2 is YYNGEE. V was pared by 0 bases and J by 11 bases, with 19 bases between. CDR3 sequence: CASSVDQGNQPQQYF. The CDR3 DNA sequence: TGTGCCAGCAGCGTAGACCAGGGAAATCAGCCCCAGCAGTATTTT.

The chain uses TRBV7-6 and TRBJ2-5; D uncertain. The CDR3 sequence is 15 residues long. CDR1 is SGHVS, CDR2 FNYEAQ, per germline. V shed 5 bases and J shed 11 bases, with 24 bases lying between them. This CDR3 reads CASSRIHRITDTQYF. CDR3 DNA sequence: TGTGCCAGCAGCCGCATCCATCGAATCACAGATACGCAGTACTTC.

With regard to this clonotype: One junction end does not reproduce the germline sequence, and a read error may be involved. J is TRBJ2-7 and V is TRBV2; TRBD1 might be the D (6 bases). This CDR3 has 14 amino acids. From germline, CDR1 is SNHLY and CDR2 FYNNEI. The CDR3 sequence is CASSGQRTDYDNYF. In DNA form, the CDR3 reads TGCGCCAGCAGTGGACAGCGGACAGACTACGACAACTACTTC.

Worth noting for this clonotype: At one end the junction does not follow the germline gene, possibly because of a read error. V and J are TRBV5-4 and TRBJ2-7; no firm D call. The CDR3 spans 14 residues. The germline V gene encodes CDR1 SGHNT and CDR2 YYREEE (reference sequence). CDR3 sequence reads: CANSETEASYEQYF. The CDR3 DNA is TGTGCCAACAGCGAAACAGAGGCTTCTTACGAGCAGTACTTC.

The V call is TRBV20-1, the J call TRBJ2-1; possible D gene TRBD1, 6 bases. With 2 bases removed from V and 5 bases from J, the gap between germline ends came to 10 bases. The CDR3 covers 13 residues. CDR1 is DFQATT, CDR2 SNEGSKA, per germline (reference sequence). The CDR3 DNA reads as TGCAGTGCTAGAAAACAGGGTAACAATGAGCAGTTCTTC. Residues: CSARKQGNNEQFF.

This sequence joins TRBV2 and TRBJ2-7; the match to TRBD2 covers 7 bases. V lost 6 bases, J lost 3 bases, and 11 bases stayed unmatched. This CDR3 comprises 15 residues. CDR1 and CDR2 (germline): SNHLY, FYNNEI. In nucleotides, the CDR3 is TGTGCCAGCAGCCGCTCGAGCGGGAAGTTCTACGAGCAGTACTTC. Its translation is CASSRSSGKFYEQYF.

There are many counts of this clonotype. This rearrangement joins TRBV7-2 to TRBJ1-1, with 7 nucleotides matching TRBD1. This CDR3 is 14 amino acids long. The V segment lost 4 bases and the J segment 1 base; nucleotides outside the gene matches: 3. Germline values: CDR1 SGHTA, CDR2 FQGNSA. The CDR3 region has the DNA TGTGCCAGCAGCTACAGGGGACAGAACACTGAAGCTTTCTTT. Its protein is CASSYRGQNTEAFF.

This clonotype has at least ten counts. The chain combines TRBV5-4 with TRBJ1-2, with TRBD1 matching over 9 bases. The CDR3 loop spans 13 amino acids. Germline CDR1 SGHNT, CDR2 YYREEE (reference sequence). V lost 5 bases to trimming and J lost 4 bases; unmatched junction nucleotides: 3. CDR3 nucleotide sequence: TGTGCCAGCAGACCGGACAGGGGCTATGGCTACACCTTC. Amino acids: CASRPDRGYGYTF.

Concerning this clonotype: One end of the junction is discordant with germline, which a read error may explain. The rearrangement links TRBV7-6 to TRBJ2-7; no reliable D call. This CDR3 is built from 14 residues. Germline V gene lookup returns CDR1 SGHVS and CDR2 FNYEAQ. The DNA of the CDR3 is TGTGCCAGCAGCTCCAGGTTTGATTCACCCCTCCACTTTTTC. Translation gives CASSSRFDSPLHFF.

This clonotype showed up many times. The V call is TRBV19, the J call TRBJ1-1, with 8 bases that match TRBD1. V lost 3 bases and J lost 7; bases outside the gene matches: 4. CDR3 size: 13 residues. Germline V CDR1 and CDR2: LNHDA, SQIVND (reference sequence). This CDR3 is CASSMNRGIEAFF. In DNA form, the CDR3 reads TGTGCCAGTAGTATGAACAGGGGGATTGAAGCTTTCTTT.

Regarding this clonotype: One end of the junction fails to match germline, which may point to a read error. The chain has TRBV2 and TRBJ2-7; D uncertain. Germline values: CDR1 SNHLY, CDR2 FYNNEI. The CDR3 consists of 15 residues. CDR3 coding DNA: TGTGCCAGCAGCTCCCGCGGTGACCTGAACTACACCCAGGACTTC. Translated: CASSSRGDLNYTQDF.

About this clonotype: A much larger clonotype is one base distant, so this may be a read error. The V call is TRBV3-1, the J call TRBJ2-5, with a possible D match to TRBD1 (6 bases). The CDR3 totals 14 residues. Germline V CDR1 and CDR2: LGHDT, YNNKEL (reference sequence). CDR3 nucleotide sequence: TGTGCCAGCAGCGGTCCACCTCAGGGGAAGACCCAGCACTTC. Its translation: CASSGPPQGKTQHF.

A remark on this clonotype: A read error may account for a junction end that differs from germline. The chain has TRBV10-3 and TRBJ1-2; D remains ambiguous. The CDR3 totals 14 residues. Germline V CDR1 and CDR2: ENHRY, SYGVKD. The CDR3 sequence: CATSKLDGNYGYTF. Written as DNA, the CDR3 is TGTGCCACCAGTAAGCTGGACGGGAACTATGGCTACACCTTC.

The V gene is TRBV5-4, the J gene TRBJ2-5; 11 bases align to TRBD2. CDR1 SGHNT and CDR2 YYREEE come from the germline V gene (reference sequence). The CDR3 runs to 13 residues. Trimming cost V 5 bases and J 3 bases; bases outside gene matches: 0. The CDR3, as DNA: TGTGCCAGCAGGGGACTAGCGGAAGAGACCCAGTACTTC. Translating it yields CASRGLAEETQYF. The full variable domain, in which reference TRBV5-4 and TRBJ2-5 provide the parts outside the CDR3, is ETGVTQSPTHLIKTRGQQVTLRCSSQSGHNTVSWYQQALGQGPQFIFQYYREEENGRGNFPPRFSGLQFPNYSSELNVNALELDDSALYLCASRGLAEETQYFGPGTRLLVL.

Points on this clonotype: Sequence at one end of the junction differs from germline and may be a read error. V usage is TRBV5-6 and J usage is TRBJ2-3; D is uncertain. Per the germline V gene, CDR1 is SGHDT and CDR2 is YYEEEE. CDR3 length: 15 residues. The CDR3 region is CASSSETGYTDTQYF. The CDR3 nucleotides read TGCGCCAGCAGCTCGGAGACTGGGTACACAGATACGCAGTATTTT.

This clonotype occurred many times. V and J are TRBV3-1 and TRBJ2-3, with a tentative D call TRBD2 (7 bases). CDR1 is LGHDT and CDR2 is YNNKEL in the germline V gene (reference sequence). The CDR3 has 15 residues. V was cut by 5 bases and J by 0 bases, with 12 bases left in between. The DNA for the CDR3 is TGTGCCAGCAGCTCGCGGGGGCTTAGCACAGATACGCAGTATTTT. Protein sequence: CASSSRGLSTDTQYF.

About this clonotype itself: The missing conserved phenylalanine or tryptophan at the end of this CDR3 makes a read error likely. This rearrangement joins TRBV5-1 to TRBJ2-7, with D perhaps TRBD2 (5 bases). The CDR3 consists of 14 residues. The V and J ends lost 4 bases and 9 bases respectively, with 20 bases between them. From germline, CDR1 is SGHRS and CDR2 YFSETQ. CDR3 amino acids: CASSVGLTRTLQYS. The CDR3 DNA reads as TGCGCCAGCAGCGTAGGCCTCACTAGGACTTTGCAGTACTCC.

This clonotype was counted many times. The chain couples TRBV5-1 to TRBJ2-1; D may be TRBD2 (6 bases). This CDR3 comprises 13 residues. V gave up 4 bases and J gave up 7 bases, with 12 bases separating them. Germline assignment: CDR1 SGHRS and CDR2 YFSETQ. The CDR3 loop reads CASSAGLPNEQFF. The CDR3 DNA is TGCGCCAGCAGCGCGGGACTCCCAAATGAGCAGTTCTTC.

This chain links TRBV10-3 with TRBJ2-3; D is undetermined. The CDR3 is made up of 13 amino acids. Trimming pared 10 bases from V and 5 bases from J, leaving 16 bases between. The germline V gene has CDR1 ENHRY and CDR2 SYGVKD. DNA for the CDR3: TGTGCCACCAGCCCGGGCCAGCAAGATACGCAGTATTTT. It codes for CATSPGQQDTQYF.

This sequence joins TRBV5-1 and TRBJ2-1; 10 nucleotides agree with TRBD1. The CDR3 consists of 18 residues. V shed 3 bases, J shed 3 bases, and the junction held 12 bases outside the gene matches. CDR1 and CDR2 from the germline V gene are SGHRS and YFSETQ. The chain's CDR3 is CASSWGQGSRGYYNEQFF. CDR3 coding DNA: TGCGCCAGCAGCTGGGGACAGGGGTCGCGGGGTTACTACAATGAGCAGTTCTTC.